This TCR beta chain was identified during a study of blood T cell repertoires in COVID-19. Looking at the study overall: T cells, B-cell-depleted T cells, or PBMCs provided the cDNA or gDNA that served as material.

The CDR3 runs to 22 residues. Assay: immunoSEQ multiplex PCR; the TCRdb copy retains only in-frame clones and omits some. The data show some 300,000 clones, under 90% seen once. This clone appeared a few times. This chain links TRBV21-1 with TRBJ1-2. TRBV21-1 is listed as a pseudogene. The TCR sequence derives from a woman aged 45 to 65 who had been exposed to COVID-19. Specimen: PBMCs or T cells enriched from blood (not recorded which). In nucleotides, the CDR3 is TGTGCCAGCAGCCTGTCGGTTAATTTCGCTAACGCGGCGCACGGCCTCCACTATGGCTACACCTTC. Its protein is CASSLSVNFANAAHGLHYGYTF.